The 18 T cell receptor beta chains below all came from one sample that was sequenced in a study of human T cells and chemical hapten exposure. TCRdb recomputed calls from the RACE reads with MiXCR, one row per CDR3 protein. The profile shows some 250,000 distinct CDR3 sequences, about 7.7% of them singletons. Described time point: pre-sensitization, week 0. Treatment given: therapeutic diphenylcyclopropenone sensitization with weekly scalp DPC. The sequences come from whole blood, collected in connection with sensitization to the hapten diphenylcyclopropenone (DPC). The receptors were sampled from a young man with alopecia areata. Some clones in this sample may be carry-over from other donors' samples.

The chain employs TRBV11-2 and TRBJ2-5; D unresolved. V lost 5 bases and J 4 bases, leaving 8 bases between the germline ends. The CDR3 has 12 amino acids. Germline-derived CDR1 and CDR2 are SGHAT and FQNNGV. The CDR3 DNA reads TGTGCCAGCAGCCTCAACACAGAGACCCAGTACTTC. It codes for CASSLNTETQYF.

The chain combines TRBV13 with TRBJ2-7; 9 bases are shared with TRBD1. The V segment lost 4 bases and the J segment 1 base; nucleotides outside the gene matches: 8. Germline V CDR1 and CDR2: PRHDT, FYEKMQ (reference sequence). The CDR3 sequence is 16 residues long. CDR3 protein: CASSSRPGTGSYEQYF. For the CDR3, the DNA is TGTGCCAGCAGCTCAAGACCCGGGACAGGGTCCTACGAGCAGTACTTC.

This chain joins TRBV7-2 and TRBJ1-2; tentative D call: TRBD1 (5 bases). The V and J ends lost 1 base and 4 bases respectively, with 16 bases between them. The CDR3 runs 16 residues. Germline V CDR1 and CDR2: SGHTA, FQGNSA. The CDR3 coding sequence is TGTGCCAGCAGCTTAGTTGACAGCCTCCCGTCCTATGGCTACACCTTC. Amino acid sequence: CASSLVDSLPSYGYTF.

V is TRBV12-3 or TRBV12-4 and J is TRBJ2-5; 8 bases fit TRBD2. The V segment lost 5 bases and the J segment 4 bases; nucleotides outside the gene matches: 15. The CDR3 has 17 residues. In DNA, the CDR3 is TGTGCCAGCAGTCATCGAGGTAGCGGGGATTTAGGAGAGACCCAGTACTTC. This codes for CASSHRGSGDLGETQYF.

This chain uses TRBV4-3 with TRBJ1-1; D is undetermined. The CDR3 is 13 residues long. Germline loops: CDR1 LGHNA, CDR2 YSLEER. V was pared by 0 bases and J by 10 bases, with 12 bases between. CDR3 coding DNA: TGCGCCAGCAGCCAAGATTTGGAGGGTGGAGCTTTCTTT. Amino acid sequence: CASSQDLEGGAFF.

This clonotype was detected many times. The chain has TRBV10-2 and TRBJ1-1; unclear D gene. CDR3 length: 13 residues. V dropped 7 bases and J dropped 1 base, with 10 bases sitting between them. Germline V gene sequence: CDR1 WSHSY, CDR2 SAAADI. The CDR3 DNA follows: TGCGCCAGCAATTTGGCAGAGAACACTGAAGCTTTCTTT. It is translated as CASNLAENTEAFF.

This clonotype was observed a few times. The chain uses TRBV9 and TRBJ2-1, with 8 bases that match TRBD2. CDR1 is SGDLS and CDR2 is YYNGEE in the germline V gene. This CDR3 contains 16 residues. J was trimmed by 3 bases and V by 3 bases; bases with no gene match: 8. The CDR3 reads CASSAIAGRYYNEQFF. In nucleotides, the CDR3 is TGTGCCAGCAGCGCCATAGCGGGGCGCTACTACAATGAGCAGTTCTTC.

The V call is TRBV7-8, the J call TRBJ2-4; 10 bases line up with TRBD1. Germline CDR1 SGHVS, CDR2 FQNEAQ. This CDR3 comprises 15 residues. The junction had 4 bases not matched to a gene; V was cut back by 0 bases and J by 8 bases. The CDR3 bases are TGTGCCAGCAGCTTAGCCGGGACAGGGGAGTACATTCAGTACTTC. Protein: CASSLAGTGEYIQYF.

This clonotype was detected ten times or more. The V call is TRBV6-2 or TRBV6-3, the J call TRBJ2-7; TRBD2 might be the D (6 bases). CDR3 size: 13 residues. The germline gives CDR1 MNHEY, CDR2 SVGEGT. Trimming took 2 bases from V and 3 from J, leaving 8 bases between them. Written as DNA, the CDR3 is TGTGCCAGCAGTTACCCCGGGAGCTACGAGCAGTACGTC. Translated, it gives CASSYPGSYEQYV.

This clonotype has at least ten counts. V gene TRBV20-1 combines with J gene TRBJ2-3, with D possibly matching TRBD2 (6 bases). This CDR3 contains 12 residues. V lost 3 bases and J lost 3, with 7 bases in between. Germline CDR1 and CDR2: DFQATT and SNEGSKA (reference sequence). The CDR3 DNA reads TGCAGTGCTAGCGGGGGTACAGATACGCAGTATTTT. Protein sequence: CSASGGTDTQYF.

This clonotype showed up just a few times. The chain recombines TRBV27 with TRBJ2-1, with 11 bases lining up with TRBD1. With V trimmed by 2 bases and J by 6 bases, 6 bases remained unmatched. Germline assignment: CDR1 MNHEY and CDR2 SMNVEV (reference sequence). The length of the CDR3 is 16 residues. The CDR3 nucleotides are TGTGCCAGCAGTTTAACCGGGACAGGGGGATTCAATGAGCAGTTCTTC. It codes for CASSLTGTGGFNEQFF.

This clonotype was picked up many times. This chain joins TRBV18 and TRBJ1-2; D call uncertain. Per the germline V gene, CDR1 is KGHSH and CDR2 is LQKENI. The CDR3 runs 16 residues. The V end lost 0 bases, the J end lost 4 bases, and 15 bases lay between the germline ends. The CDR3 sequence is CASSPPFASPAYGYTF. The CDR3 DNA reads as TGTGCCAGCTCACCACCCTTTGCCAGCCCGGCCTATGGCTACACCTTC.

Comments on this clonotype: It may be a read error: a sequence one base away is much more abundant. The chain uses TRBV9 and TRBJ1-5; TRBD1 aligns across 9 bases. Germline V CDR1 and CDR2: SGDLS, YYNGEE. Unmatched junction bases numbered 9, after V lost 6 bases and J lost 5 bases. This CDR3 is 15 amino acids long. CDR3 nucleotides: TGTGCCAGCAACGCGGGACAGGGCCCCGATCAGCCCCAGCATTTT. Its translation is CASNAGQGPDQPQHF.

The rearrangement joins TRBV2 to TRBJ2-7; D possibly matches TRBD1 or TRBD2 (6 bases each). Germline CDR1 reads SNHLY; CDR2 reads FYNNEI. CDR3 length: 15 residues. V lost 3 bases and J 1 base, leaving 13 bases between the germline ends. The CDR3 DNA reads as TGTGCCAGCAGTGATCGGGGGCAGTTTTCCTACGAGCAGTACTTC. This encodes CASSDRGQFSYEQYF.

This clonotype was recorded at least ten times. The V call is TRBV6-5, the J call TRBJ1-5, with TRBD1 as a possible D gene (5 bases). V lost 4 bases, J lost 2 bases, and 18 bases lay in between. Germline CDR1 is MNHEY and CDR2 is SVGAGI. The CDR3 is 17 amino acids. CDR3 in amino acids: CASSSRRGGYGNQPQHF. CDR3 nucleotide sequence: TGTGCCAGCAGTTCCCGGCGGGGGGGTTATGGCAATCAGCCCCAGCATTTT.

V is TRBV24-1 and J is TRBJ2-7; D ambiguous. This CDR3 has 14 residues. V dropped 9 bases and J dropped 7 bases, with 21 bases sitting between them. Per the germline V gene, CDR1 is KGHDR and CDR2 is SFDVKD. The CDR3 loop is CATFFESVAGEQYV. The CDR3 nucleotides are TGTGCCACCTTTTTCGAAAGTGTAGCTGGGGAGCAGTACGTC.

This clonotype turned up a few times. The chain combines TRBV12-3 or TRBV12-4 with TRBJ2-7, with D unresolved. The CDR3 extends over 11 amino acids. V was pared by 4 bases and J by 4 bases, with 5 bases between. CDR3 DNA sequence: TGTGCCAGCAGTTCTCATTACGAGCAGTACTTC. Translating it yields CASSSHYEQYF.

This clonotype was observed a few times. The V and J genes are TRBV15 and TRBJ1-4; possible D gene TRBD1, 6 bases. Deletions cut 2 bases from V and 8 bases from J, with 18 bases between. This CDR3 spans 16 amino acids. Germline-derived CDR1 and CDR2 are LNHNV and YYDKDF (reference sequence). The CDR3 sequence is CATSRTRTEPQEKLFF. CDR3 nucleotide sequence: TGTGCCACCAGCAGAACTAGGACAGAGCCGCAAGAAAAACTGTTTTTT.